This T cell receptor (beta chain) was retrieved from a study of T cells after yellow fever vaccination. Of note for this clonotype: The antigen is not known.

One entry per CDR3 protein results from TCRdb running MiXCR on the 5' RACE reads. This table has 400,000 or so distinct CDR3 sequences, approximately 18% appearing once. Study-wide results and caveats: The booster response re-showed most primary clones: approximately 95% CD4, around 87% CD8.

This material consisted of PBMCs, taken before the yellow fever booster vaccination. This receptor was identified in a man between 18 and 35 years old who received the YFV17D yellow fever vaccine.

This CDR3 is CASSSRGGLTYEQYF. For the CDR3, the DNA is TGTGCCAGCAGCTCCCGTGGAGGACTGACCTACGAGCAGTACTTC. The chain uses TRBV7-9 and TRBJ2-7, with D possibly TRBD2 on 5 matching bases. This CDR3 is built from 15 residues. V gave up 4 bases and J gave up 2 bases, with 15 bases separating them. Germline V gene lookup returns CDR1 SEHNR and CDR2 FQNEAQ (reference sequence).